This T cell receptor beta chain emerged from a study of low-dose radiotherapy and immunotherapy resistance in tumors (dated by TCRdb to between 2021 and 2024). With respect to the entire study: Cohort 1 received 0.5 Gy per fraction every 2 weeks, with a prescribed total PTV dose of 6.5 Gy. For Cohort 2, the dose was 1 Gy per fraction given every two weeks, adding up to 13 Gy in total across 26 weeks. Patients were given nivolumab as a 240 mg flat dose every two weeks and ipilimumab at 1 mg/kg every six weeks, with both drugs delivered intravenously. Cyclophosphamide 200 mg/m2 was administered intravenously every two weeks, one day before each radiation and immunotherapy administration. Aspirin 300 mg was taken orally once daily by patients for four cycles, starting on cycle 1 day 1. Superscript III and a set of TRAV- and TRBV-specific primers were used to synthesize first-strand cDNA, so that both TCRalpha and TCRbeta chains were covered. The trial did not randomize participants into treatment groups. Eight patients were included in the translational analysis, namely three from the first dose cohort plus the first five from the second dose cohort.

TCRdb names Illumina HiSeq 2500 as the instrument used. TCRs were amplified with Phusion for approximately 20 PCR cycles using a constant-region primer together with the adapter attached to the V primers. The MessageAmp II aRNA Amplification Kit was used to amplify the isolated mRNA, with in vitro transcription run for 15 to 20 hours at 37 degrees C. The Dynabeads mRNA DIRECT Purification Kit was used to isolate mRNA for TCR sequencing. A second roughly 25-cycle Phusion PCR added indexed Illumina adapters, and products were purified with AMPure XP beads. Processing in the source paper ran as follows. Using custom Perl scripts, TCR sequences encoding the same protein were pooled, out-of-frame sequences were removed, and the abundance of each clonotype was computed. The analysis excluded TCR sequences that were supported by just one read. The metrics used to describe the repertoires included Shannon entropy, Gini index, clonality, richness, and the frequency of TCRs shared between repertoires. Through fastp at Q25 and MiXCR, TCRdb rebuilt clones from the public reads, retaining in-frame beta chains. Under each unique CDR3 protein, matching rows form one entry showing the most common genes and DNA. The V and J calls and clone size come from TCRdb's table, not from the authors' own analysis. The sample table records about 52,000 distinct CDR3 sequences; approximately 33% of these occur just once. The top ten clones comprise less than 9.5% of the sample.

On this clonotype itself: What this receptor recognizes is not known. No per-base quality is available; no much larger clone lies one base away.

Taken with the paper, the label for time point translates to: after trial treatment. The sample's treatment or condition, from its label and the paper: LDRT plus nivolumab, ipilimumab, low-dose cyclophosphamide and aspirin (RACIN trial). Donors were enrolled in RACIN, a single-arm phase I dose-escalation trial combining nivolumab, ipilimumab, aspirin, low-dose cyclophosphamide and low-dose radiotherapy. Patients with advanced, TIL-negative solid tumors were considered eligible. From the cysteine up to the phenylalanine, the CDR3 has a length of 16 residues. CDR3 DNA is the only sequence kept; it has 48 bases, read in frame from the first base. CDR1 and CDR2 were assigned from the germline V gene (reference sequence) as LNHDA and SQIVND. V is trimmed back by 4 bases and J by 4 bases, and the junction contains 5 bases that no gene match accounts for.

The receptor's source is a male donor with rectosigmoid adenocarcinoma. The sequencing used PBMCs, collected after low-dose radiotherapy plus immunotherapy. The sequence joins TRBV19 to TRBJ2-2, with 11 junctional bases fitting TRBD1. This receptor has the CDR3 CASSKRGTGGTGELFF. The bases are TGTGCCAGTAGTAAACGGGGGACAGGGGGCACCGGGGAGCTGTTTTTT.